The next 8 T cell receptor beta chains were all read from a single sample in a study of CD8+CD57+ T cells in acquired aplastic anemia. By flow cytometry, patients selected for sequencing had shown an expansion of CD8+CD57+ cells. TCR beta VDJ and CDR3 were profiled, and genomic DNA was the template. MiXCR, applied by TCRdb to the reads, yields one record per CDR3 protein. The sample has just over 450,000 distinct CDR3 sequences; around 33% are singletons. The source material was sorted CD4+, CD8+, or CD8+CD57+ T cells (not recorded which) from PBMCs. These TCRs come from a human donor with aplastic anemia.

The chain carries TRBV6-1 and TRBJ2-7, with D unresolved. Germline loops: CDR1 MNHNS, CDR2 SASEGT. CDR3 length equals 13 residues. The V end was cut by 4 bases, the J end by 1 base, with 8 bases between. This CDR3 is CASSAQPSYEQYF. The CDR3 DNA reads as TGTGCCAGCAGTGCACAGCCTTCCTACGAGCAGTACTTC.

There are a few counts of this clonotype. J is TRBJ2-2 and V is TRBV7-3; 8 nucleotides align to TRBD2. The junction had 2 bases not matched to a gene; V was cut back by 3 bases and J by 5 bases. This CDR3 comprises 14 residues. Germline V gene sequence: CDR1 SGHTA, CDR2 FQGTGA. For the CDR3, the DNA is TGTGCCAGCAGCTTGAGCGGGGGTACCGGGGAGCTGTTTTTT. Protein: CASSLSGGTGELFF.

At least ten counts were recorded for this clonotype. The V call is TRBV2, the J call TRBJ1-6, with D unresolved. This CDR3 comprises 13 residues. Germline V gene lookup returns CDR1 SNHLY and CDR2 FYNNEI. Trimming left V 6 bases short and J 6 bases short, with 9 bases between. For the CDR3, the DNA is TGTGCCAGCAGGGCCGAACTTAATTCACCCCTCCACTTT. This gives the protein CASRAELNSPLHF.

This clonotype has more than one count but fewer than ten. The chain uses TRBV5-1 and TRBJ1-3; D unresolved. The germline V and J ends were trimmed by 0 bases and 1 base, with 5 bases remaining between them. The germline V gene has CDR1 SGHRS and CDR2 YFSETQ. This CDR3 is 14 amino acids long. In DNA, the CDR3 is TGCGCCAGCAGCTTGGCGACATCTGGAAACACCATATATTTT. Encoded protein: CASSLATSGNTIYF.

This clonotype has only a few counts. The CDR3 nucleotides read TGTGCCAGCAGTTCTGGGACCGACAGGGGGGTATGGCCCCTCCACTTT. It is translated as CASSSGTDRGVWPLHF. The chain has TRBV12-3 or TRBV12-4 and TRBJ1-6; 9 bases align to TRBD1. The CDR3 runs 16 residues. The ends lost 4 bases at V and 13 bases at J; junction bases unmatched: 14.

This clonotype was observed at least ten times. The chain joins TRBV20-1 to TRBJ1-2, with a tentative D call TRBD1 (5 bases). Per the germline V gene, CDR1 is DFQATT and CDR2 is SNEGSKA (reference sequence). This CDR3 spans 13 amino acids. V dropped 3 bases and J dropped 7 bases, with 15 bases sitting between them. The CDR3 DNA reads as TGCAGTGCTAGGGTGGTTCTGGGGGGTGGCTACACCTTC. Amino acids: CSARVVLGGGYTF.

Points on this clonotype: One end of the junction is discordant with germline, which a read error may explain. Here the CDR3 DNA reads TGTGCCAGCAGTTACAGGGACAACTATGAAAAACTGTTTTTT. The encoded protein is CASSYRDNYEKLFF. This sequence joins TRBV10-3 and TRBJ1-4, with D perhaps matching TRBD1 (6 bases). The V gene's germline CDR1 is ENHRY and CDR2 SYGVKD. The CDR3 covers 14 residues.

In this sample, this clonotype turned up many times. The J gene is TRBJ2-7, the V gene TRBV25-1, with 7 bases identical to TRBD1. There are 13 residues in the CDR3. V was clipped by 6 bases and J by 6 bases; unmatched bases: 8. Germline loops: CDR1 MGHDK, CDR2 SYGVNS. CDR3 in DNA: TGTGCCAGCAGAGGGGGCCCAAATTCCGAGCAGTACTTC. The encoded protein is CASRGGPNSEQYF.